This TCR beta chain is drawn from a study of Ad26.COV2.S vaccination and SARS-CoV-2 variants. Study information: Vaccine-arm donor from the placebo-controlled COV1001 Ad26.COV2.S trial. Intramuscular Ad26.COV2.S at 5x10^10 or 1x10^11 viral particles.

Of note for this clone: Its antigen is still unknown.

Regarding treatment: about 20 received Ad26.COV2.S at low or high dose, single or two shots; 5 received placebo; per-sample allocation not given. Material that was analyzed had been drawn on day 63 after the first vaccine or placebo injection. The vaccine antigen was prefusion-stabilized Wuhan SARS-CoV-2 spike. Study results and caveats: In vaccinated individuals, spike-specific CD8+ and CD4+ T cell responses reportedly displayed substantial breadth.

J gave up 1 base and V 6 bases, and 6 bases lay outside the gene matches. The CDR3 is 17 residues long. Germline V gives CDR1 LGHDT, CDR2 YNNKEL (reference sequence). Profiling relied on immunoSEQ multiplex PCR, and the TCRdb table lists in-frame clones only, not all of them. The sample consists of 300,000 to 350,000 clones, around 83% of them appearing once. The rearrangement joins TRBV3-1 (or the pseudogene TRBV3-2) to TRBJ2-2, with 12 bases identical to TRBD1. Here the sequenced sample was peripheral blood, taken in a trial of Ad26.COV2.S vaccine versus placebo. The source of this sequence is a person between 18 and 65 years old who received the Ad26.COV2.S COVID-19 vaccine or a placebo. The CDR3, as DNA: TGTGCCAGCAGGGGGACAGGGGGCGCGATGAACACCGGGGAGCTGTTTTTT. As protein: CASRGTGGAMNTGELFF.